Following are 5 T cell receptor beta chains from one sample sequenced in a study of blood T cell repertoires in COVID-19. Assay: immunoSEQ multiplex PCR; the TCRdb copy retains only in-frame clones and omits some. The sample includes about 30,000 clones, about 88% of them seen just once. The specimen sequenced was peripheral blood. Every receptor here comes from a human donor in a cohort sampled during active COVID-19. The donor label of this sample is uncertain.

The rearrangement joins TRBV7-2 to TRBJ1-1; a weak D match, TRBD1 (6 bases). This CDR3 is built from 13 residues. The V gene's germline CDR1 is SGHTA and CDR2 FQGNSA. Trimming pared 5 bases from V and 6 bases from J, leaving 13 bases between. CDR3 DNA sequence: TGTGCCAGCAGCGCCTGGGACAACCCTGAAGCTTTCTTT. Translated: CASSAWDNPEAFF.

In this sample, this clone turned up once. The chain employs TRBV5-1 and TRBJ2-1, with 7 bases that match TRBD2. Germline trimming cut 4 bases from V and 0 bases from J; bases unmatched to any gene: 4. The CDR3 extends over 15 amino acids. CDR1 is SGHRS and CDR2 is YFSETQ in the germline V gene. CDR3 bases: TGCGCCAGCAGCGGGGGGGACGGCTCCTACAATGAGCAGTTCTTC. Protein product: CASSGGDGSYNEQFF.

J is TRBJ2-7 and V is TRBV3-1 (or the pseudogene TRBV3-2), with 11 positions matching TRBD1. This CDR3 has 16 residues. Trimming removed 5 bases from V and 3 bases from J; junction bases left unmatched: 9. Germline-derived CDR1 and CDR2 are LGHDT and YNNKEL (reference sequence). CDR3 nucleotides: TGTGCCAGCAGCGAATCGGGACAGGGGGTGTTCTACGAGCAGTACTTC. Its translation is CASSESGQGVFYEQYF.

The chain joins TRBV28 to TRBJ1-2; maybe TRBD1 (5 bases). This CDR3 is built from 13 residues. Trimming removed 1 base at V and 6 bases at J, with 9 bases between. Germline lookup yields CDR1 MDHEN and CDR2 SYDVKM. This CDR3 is CASSLLSGDGYTF. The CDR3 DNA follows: TGTGCCAGCAGTTTATTGTCGGGGGATGGCTACACCTTC.

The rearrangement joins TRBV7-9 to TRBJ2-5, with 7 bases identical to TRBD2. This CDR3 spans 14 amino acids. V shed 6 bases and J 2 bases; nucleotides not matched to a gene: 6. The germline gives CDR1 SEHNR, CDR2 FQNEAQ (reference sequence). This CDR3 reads CASRHGTTQETQYF. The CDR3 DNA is TGTGCCAGCAGACATGGGACTACGCAAGAGACCCAGTACTTC.